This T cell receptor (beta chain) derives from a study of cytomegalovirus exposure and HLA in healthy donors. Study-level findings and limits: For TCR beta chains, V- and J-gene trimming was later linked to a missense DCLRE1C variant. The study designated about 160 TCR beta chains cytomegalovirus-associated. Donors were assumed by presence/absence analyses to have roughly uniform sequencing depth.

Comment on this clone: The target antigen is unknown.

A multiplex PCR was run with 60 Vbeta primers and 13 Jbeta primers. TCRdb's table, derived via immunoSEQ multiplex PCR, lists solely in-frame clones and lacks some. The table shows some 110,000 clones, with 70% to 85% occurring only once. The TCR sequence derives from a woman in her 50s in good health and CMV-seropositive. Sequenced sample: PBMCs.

CDR3 protein: CASSQGPGQADTEAFF. CDR3 coding DNA: TGTGCCAGCAGCCAAGGGCCTGGACAGGCGGACACTGAAGCTTTCTTT. The V and J genes are TRBV14 and TRBJ1-1, with 7 nucleotides matching TRBD1. V shed 1 base, J shed 3 bases, and the junction held 8 bases outside the gene matches. The CDR3 loop spans 16 amino acids. Germline V CDR1 and CDR2: SGHDN, FVKESK.